Described below is a single T cell receptor (beta chain) sequence and its context. Trimming removed 7 bases at V and 3 bases at J, with 10 bases between. Germline CDR1 is MNHNS and CDR2 is SASEGT. The length of the CDR3 is 13 residues. The assay was immunoSEQ multiplex PCR, and TCRdb's table has in-frame clones only and misses some. The sample carries approximately 47,000 clones, 60% to 80% recorded once. This specimen belongs to a study of cytotoxic CD8 clonotypes in ibrutinib-treated CLL. The chain is built from TRBV6-1 and TRBJ1-5; D ambiguous. The TCR was taken from a human donor with chronic lymphocytic leukemia. The sequenced sample was PBMCs, obtained after 24 months of ibrutinib treatment. The CDR3 protein is CASTRRANQPQHF. CDR3 DNA: TGTGCCAGCACTAGGAGGGCCAATCAGCCCCAGCATTTT.